This T cell receptor beta chain emerged from a study of PD-1 blockade in classical Hodgkin lymphoma. In the study overall: Nivolumab was given intravenously to patients at 3 mg/kg every 2 weeks. Broader study findings: Differences between repertoires have undefined causes, possibly disease activity or prior therapy. Significantly greater TCR diversity emerged by C4D1 in CD4+ cells but not CD8+ cells. Compared with healthy donors, newly diagnosed patients reportedly showed lower baseline TCR diversity.

The time point here: cycle 4 day 1 (C4D1), after less than 7 weeks of nivolumab. All patients relapsed after autologous stem cell transplantation, and brentuximab vedotin exposure varied. The CD4+ T cells used were purified from thawed PBMCs through magnetic negative selection. CDR3 size: 15 residues. Germline assignment: CDR1 SQVTM and CDR2 ANQGSEA. V was pared by 7 bases and J by 3 bases, with 22 bases between. Comments on this clone: Its antigen is currently unknown.

Sequencing was performed with immunoSEQ multiplex PCR; in TCRdb, only in-frame clones are kept and a portion is missing. The table records some 15,000 clones, just under 80% of them present only once. The source is a human donor with classical Hodgkin lymphoma. The starting material was CD4+ T cells from blood, obtained before the fourth cycle of nivolumab. The chain uses TRBV29-1 and TRBJ2-7; D not certain. The CDR3 sequence: CSAQTPVGLHYEQYF. Here the CDR3 DNA reads TGCAGCGCACAAACCCCCGTCGGGCTGCACTACGAGCAGTACTTC.